This T cell receptor beta chain was identified during a study of blood T cells in healthy people across ages. Notes on the study in general: PBMCs went unsorted, and a conclusive naive versus antigen-experienced comparison was therefore prevented.

A note on this clonotype: Antigen specificity is unknown.

Germline V lookup: CDR1 DFQATT, CDR2 SNEGSKA (reference sequence). CDR3 length: 15 residues. PCR was performed a second time for roughly 7 to 11 cycles using a sample-barcoded 5' primer and a J-beta primer mix. MiXCR, applied by TCRdb to the 5' RACE reads, yields one record per CDR3 protein. This table holds over 950,000 distinct CDR3 sequences, just over 50% found once. It was ten milliliters of peripheral blood that were drawn from each donor. The TCR sequence derives from a woman in her fifties or sixties in good health. The chain combines TRBV20-1 with TRBJ2-4; 8 bases match TRBD2. TRBJ2-7 matches the DNA end more closely, so the J call is doubtful. Sequencing used blood. CDR3 amino acids: CSANPWREDSYEQYF. CDR3 in DNA: TGCAGTGCTAACCCTTGGCGGGAGGACTCCTACGAGCAGTACTTC.